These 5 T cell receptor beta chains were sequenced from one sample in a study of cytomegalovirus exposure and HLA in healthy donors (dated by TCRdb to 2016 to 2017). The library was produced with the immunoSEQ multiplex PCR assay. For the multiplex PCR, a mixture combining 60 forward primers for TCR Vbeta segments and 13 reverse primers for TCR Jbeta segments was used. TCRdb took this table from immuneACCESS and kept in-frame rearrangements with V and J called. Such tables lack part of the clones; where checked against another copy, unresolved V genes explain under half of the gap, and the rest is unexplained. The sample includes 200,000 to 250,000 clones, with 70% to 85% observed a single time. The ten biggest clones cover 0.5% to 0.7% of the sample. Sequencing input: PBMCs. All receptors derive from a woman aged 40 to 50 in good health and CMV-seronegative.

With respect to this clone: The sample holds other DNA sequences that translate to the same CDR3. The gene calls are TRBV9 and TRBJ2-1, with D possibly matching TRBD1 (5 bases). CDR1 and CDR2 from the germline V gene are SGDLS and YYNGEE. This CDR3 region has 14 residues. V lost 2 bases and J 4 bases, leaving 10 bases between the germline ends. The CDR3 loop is CASSVRGAYNEQFF. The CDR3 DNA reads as TGTGCCAGCAGCGTCCGTGGGGCGTACAATGAGCAGTTCTTC.

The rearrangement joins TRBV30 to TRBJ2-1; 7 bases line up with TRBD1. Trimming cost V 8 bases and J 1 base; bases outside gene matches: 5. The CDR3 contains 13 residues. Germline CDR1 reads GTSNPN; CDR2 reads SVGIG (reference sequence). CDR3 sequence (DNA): TGTGCCGGTGACAGGGCGTCCTACAATGAGCAGTTCTTC. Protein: CAGDRASYNEQFF.

The CDR3 region is CASRRGATTNEKLFF. CDR3 nucleotide sequence: TGCGCCAGCAGACGTGGGGCAACAACTAATGAAAAACTGTTTTTT. This chain joins TRBV5-1 and TRBJ1-4; tentative D call: TRBD1 (5 bases). Germline V gives CDR1 SGHRS, CDR2 YFSETQ. This CDR3 has 15 residues. Trimming shortened V by 5 bases and J by 0 bases, and 11 bases separated the two germline ends.

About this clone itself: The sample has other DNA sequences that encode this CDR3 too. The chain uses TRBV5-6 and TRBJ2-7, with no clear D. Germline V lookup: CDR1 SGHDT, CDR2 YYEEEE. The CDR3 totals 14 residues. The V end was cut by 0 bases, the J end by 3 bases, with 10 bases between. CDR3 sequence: CASSLGGTFYEQYF. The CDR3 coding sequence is TGTGCCAGCAGCTTGGGAGGCACTTTCTACGAGCAGTACTTC.

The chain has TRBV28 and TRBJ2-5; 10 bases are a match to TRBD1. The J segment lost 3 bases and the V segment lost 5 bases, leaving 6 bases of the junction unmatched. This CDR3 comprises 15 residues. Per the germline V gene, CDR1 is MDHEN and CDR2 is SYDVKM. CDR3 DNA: TGTGCCAGCAGTCCCGGGACAGGGGACAAAGAGACCCAGTACTTC. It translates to CASSPGTGDKETQYF.